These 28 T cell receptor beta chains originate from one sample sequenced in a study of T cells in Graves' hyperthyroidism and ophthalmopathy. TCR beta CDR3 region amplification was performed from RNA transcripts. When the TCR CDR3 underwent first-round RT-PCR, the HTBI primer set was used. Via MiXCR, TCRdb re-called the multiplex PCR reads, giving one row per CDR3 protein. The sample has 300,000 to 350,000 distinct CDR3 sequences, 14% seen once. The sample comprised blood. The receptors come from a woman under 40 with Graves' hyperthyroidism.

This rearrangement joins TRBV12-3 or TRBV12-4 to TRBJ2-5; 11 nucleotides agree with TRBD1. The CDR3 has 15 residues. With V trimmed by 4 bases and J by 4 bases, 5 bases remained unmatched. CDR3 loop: CASSSGQGVIETQYF. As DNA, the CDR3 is TGTGCCAGCAGTTCGGGACAGGGGGTGATAGAGACCCAGTACTTC.

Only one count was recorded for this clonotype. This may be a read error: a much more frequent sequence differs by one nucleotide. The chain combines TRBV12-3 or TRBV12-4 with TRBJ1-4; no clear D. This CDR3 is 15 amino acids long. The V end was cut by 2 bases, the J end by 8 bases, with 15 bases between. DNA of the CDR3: TGTGCCAGCAGTTTAAAGGCTGGCAATAAGGAAAAACTGTTTTTT. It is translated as CASSLKAGNKEKLFF.

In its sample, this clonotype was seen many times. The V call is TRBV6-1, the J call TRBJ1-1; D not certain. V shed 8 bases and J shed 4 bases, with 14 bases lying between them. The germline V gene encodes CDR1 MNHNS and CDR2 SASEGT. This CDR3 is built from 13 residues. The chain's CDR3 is CASGEERGTEAFF. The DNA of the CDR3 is TGTGCCAGCGGAGAAGAGCGAGGCACTGAAGCTTTCTTT.

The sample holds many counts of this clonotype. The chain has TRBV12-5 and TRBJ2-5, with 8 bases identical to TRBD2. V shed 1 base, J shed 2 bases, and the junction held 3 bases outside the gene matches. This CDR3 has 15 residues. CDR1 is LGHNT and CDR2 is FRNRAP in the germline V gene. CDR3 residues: CASGLGGRPQETQYF. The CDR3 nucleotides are TGTGCTAGTGGTTTGGGCGGGAGGCCACAAGAGACCCAGTACTTC.

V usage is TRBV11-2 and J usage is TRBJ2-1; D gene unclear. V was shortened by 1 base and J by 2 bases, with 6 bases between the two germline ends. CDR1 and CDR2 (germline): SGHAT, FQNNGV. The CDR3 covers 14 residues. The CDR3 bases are TGTGCCAGCAGCTTAGTTGTCACCTACAATGAGCAGTTCTTC. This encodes CASSLVVTYNEQFF.

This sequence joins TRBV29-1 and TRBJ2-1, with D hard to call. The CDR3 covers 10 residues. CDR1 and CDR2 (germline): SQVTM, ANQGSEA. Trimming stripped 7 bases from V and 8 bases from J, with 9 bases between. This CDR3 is CSGVRDEQFF. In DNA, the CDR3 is TGCAGCGGAGTTAGAGATGAGCAGTTCTTC.

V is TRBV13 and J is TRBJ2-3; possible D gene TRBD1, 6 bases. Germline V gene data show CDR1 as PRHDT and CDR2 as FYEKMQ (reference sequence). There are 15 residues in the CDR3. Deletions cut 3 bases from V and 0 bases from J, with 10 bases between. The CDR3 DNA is TGTGCCAGCAGCTTTTCAGGGGCGAGCACAGATACGCAGTATTTT. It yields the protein CASSFSGASTDTQYF.

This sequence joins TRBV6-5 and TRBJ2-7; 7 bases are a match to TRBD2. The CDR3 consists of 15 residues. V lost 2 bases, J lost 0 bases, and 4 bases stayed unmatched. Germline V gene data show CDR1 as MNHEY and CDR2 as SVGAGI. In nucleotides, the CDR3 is TGTGCCAGCAGTTACGTGGCTAGCGGCTCCTACGAGCAGTACTTC. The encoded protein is CASSYVASGSYEQYF.

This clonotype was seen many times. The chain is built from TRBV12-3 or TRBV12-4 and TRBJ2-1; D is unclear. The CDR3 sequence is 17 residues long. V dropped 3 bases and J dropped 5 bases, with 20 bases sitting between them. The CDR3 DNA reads TGTGCCAGCAGTTTTATGATTTCGGCGGAGTGGGACAATGAGCAGTTCTTC. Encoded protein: CASSFMISAEWDNEQFF.

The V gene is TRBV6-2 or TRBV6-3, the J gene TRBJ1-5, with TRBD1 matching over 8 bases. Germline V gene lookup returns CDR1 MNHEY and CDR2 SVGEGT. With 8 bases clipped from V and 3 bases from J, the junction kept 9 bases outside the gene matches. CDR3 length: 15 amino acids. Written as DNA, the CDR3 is TGTGCCAGCGTAGCTTGGACAGGGCCCAATCAGCCCCAGCATTTT. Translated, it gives CASVAWTGPNQPQHF.

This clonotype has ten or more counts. The CDR3 is CASSPVLLGNQPQHF. Written as DNA, the CDR3 is TGTGCCAGCAGCCCCGTTTTGCTTGGCAATCAGCCCCAGCATTTT. The rearrangement joins TRBV28 to TRBJ1-5; D is ambiguous. CDR1 and CDR2 (germline): MDHEN, SYDVKM. V was pared by 6 bases and J by 2 bases, with 14 bases between. This CDR3 comprises 15 residues.

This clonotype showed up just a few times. The CDR3 loop reads CASSSGTGTNNEQFF. The CDR3 DNA follows: TGTGCCAGCAGCTCCGGGACAGGGACAAATAATGAGCAGTTCTTC. The chain employs TRBV5-8 and TRBJ2-1; TRBD1 matches at 9 bases. Trimming cost V 3 bases and J 7 bases; bases outside gene matches: 8. The germline gives CDR1 SGHTS, CDR2 YDEGEE. CDR3 length: 15 amino acids.

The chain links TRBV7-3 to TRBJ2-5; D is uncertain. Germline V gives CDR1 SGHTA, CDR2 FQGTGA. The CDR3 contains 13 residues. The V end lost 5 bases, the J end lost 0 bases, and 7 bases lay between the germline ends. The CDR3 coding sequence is TGTGCCAGCAGCCGGGCCGACCAAGAGACCCAGTACTTC. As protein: CASSRADQETQYF.

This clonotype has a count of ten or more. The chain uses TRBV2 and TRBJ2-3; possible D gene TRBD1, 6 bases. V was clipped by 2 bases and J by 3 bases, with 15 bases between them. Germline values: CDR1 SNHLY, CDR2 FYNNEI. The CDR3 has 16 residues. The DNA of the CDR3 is TGTGCCAGCAGTGAAAGGGCAGGGGTAGGGACAGATACGCAGTATTTT. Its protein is CASSERAGVGTDTQYF.

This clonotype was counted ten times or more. As DNA, the CDR3 is TGTGCCAGCTTCGACGCAGGGACGAAGTCTGGCTACACCTTC. Protein: CASFDAGTKSGYTF. This chain links TRBV6-1 with TRBJ1-2; D possibly corresponds to TRBD1 (5 bases). CDR3 length: 14 residues. Trimming removed 8 bases at V and 7 bases at J, with 20 bases between. From germline, CDR1 is MNHNS and CDR2 SASEGT.

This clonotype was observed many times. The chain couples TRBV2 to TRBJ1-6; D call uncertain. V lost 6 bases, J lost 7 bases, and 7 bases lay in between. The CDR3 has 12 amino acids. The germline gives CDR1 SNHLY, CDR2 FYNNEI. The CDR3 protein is CASRKENSPLHF. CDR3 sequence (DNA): TGTGCCAGCAGAAAAGAGAATTCACCCCTCCACTTT.

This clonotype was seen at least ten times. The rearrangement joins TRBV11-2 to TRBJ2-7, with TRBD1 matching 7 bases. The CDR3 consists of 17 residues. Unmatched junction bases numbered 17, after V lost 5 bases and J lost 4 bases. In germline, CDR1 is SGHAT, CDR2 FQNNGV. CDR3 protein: CASSPHHLQGTRYEQYF. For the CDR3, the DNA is TGTGCCAGCAGCCCCCATCACCTACAGGGGACGAGGTACGAGCAGTACTTC. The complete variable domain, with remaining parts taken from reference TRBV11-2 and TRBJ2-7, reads EAGVAQSPRYKIIEKRQSVAFWCNPISGHATLYWYQQILGQGPKLLIQFQNNGVVDDSQLPKDRFSAERLKGVDSTLKIQPAKLEDSAVYLCASSPHHLQGTRYEQYFGPGTRLTVT.

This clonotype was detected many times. The CDR3 DNA follows: TGTGCCAGTAGTAACAGAGATTCACCCCTCCACTTT. Amino acids: CASSNRDSPLHF. The chain couples TRBV19 to TRBJ1-6; D is unclear. Trimming took 4 bases from V and 8 from J, leaving 6 bases between them. Germline CDR1 and CDR2: LNHDA and SQIVND (reference sequence). There are 12 residues in the CDR3.

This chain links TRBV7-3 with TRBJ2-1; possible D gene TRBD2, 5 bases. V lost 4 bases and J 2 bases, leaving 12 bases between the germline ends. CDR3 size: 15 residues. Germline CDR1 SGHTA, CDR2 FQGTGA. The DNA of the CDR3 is TGTGCCAGCAGCTCAAGCGGTCTAACCTACAATGAGCAGTTCTTC. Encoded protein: CASSSSGLTYNEQFF.

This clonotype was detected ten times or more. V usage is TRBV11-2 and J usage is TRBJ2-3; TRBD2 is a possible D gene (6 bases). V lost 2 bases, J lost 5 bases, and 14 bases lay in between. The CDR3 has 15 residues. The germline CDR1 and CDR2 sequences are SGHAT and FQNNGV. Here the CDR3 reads CASSLRGRERDTQYF. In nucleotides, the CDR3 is TGTGCCAGCAGCTTACGGGGACGGGAGAGAGATACGCAGTATTTT.

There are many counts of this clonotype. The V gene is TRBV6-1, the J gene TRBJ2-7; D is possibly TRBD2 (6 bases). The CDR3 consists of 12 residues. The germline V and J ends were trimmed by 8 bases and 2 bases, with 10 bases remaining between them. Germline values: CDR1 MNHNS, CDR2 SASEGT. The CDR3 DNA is TGTGCCAGCGGCGGGAACCCCTACGAGCAGTACTTC. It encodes CASGGNPYEQYF.

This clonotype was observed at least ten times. The CDR3 DNA reads TGTGCCAGCAGTGTAGGCCGGAGTAATGAAAAACTGTTTTTT. Protein sequence: CASSVGRSNEKLFF. The J gene is TRBJ1-4, the V gene TRBV2; D unclear. V was cut by 4 bases and J by 4 bases, with 10 bases left in between. From germline, CDR1 is SNHLY and CDR2 FYNNEI. The CDR3 length is 14 residues.

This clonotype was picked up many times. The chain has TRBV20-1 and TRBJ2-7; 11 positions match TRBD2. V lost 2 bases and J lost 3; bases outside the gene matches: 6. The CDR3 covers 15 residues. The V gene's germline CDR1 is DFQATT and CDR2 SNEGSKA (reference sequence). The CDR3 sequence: CSARSLGTSGYEQYF. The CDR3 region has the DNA TGCAGTGCTAGATCCTTGGGGACTAGCGGCTACGAGCAGTACTTC.

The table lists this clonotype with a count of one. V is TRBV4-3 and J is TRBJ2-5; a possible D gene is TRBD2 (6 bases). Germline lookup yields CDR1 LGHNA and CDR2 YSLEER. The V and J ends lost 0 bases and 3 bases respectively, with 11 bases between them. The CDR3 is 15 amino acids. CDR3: CASSQDGGTEETQYF. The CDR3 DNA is TGCGCCAGCAGCCAAGACGGCGGGACTGAAGAGACCCAGTACTTC.

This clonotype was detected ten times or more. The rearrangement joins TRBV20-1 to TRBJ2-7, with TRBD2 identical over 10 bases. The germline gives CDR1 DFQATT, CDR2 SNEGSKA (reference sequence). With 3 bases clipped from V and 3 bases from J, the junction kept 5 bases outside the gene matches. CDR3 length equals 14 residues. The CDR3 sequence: CSARASGGFYEQYF. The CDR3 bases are TGCAGTGCTAGGGCTAGCGGGGGATTCTACGAGCAGTACTTC.

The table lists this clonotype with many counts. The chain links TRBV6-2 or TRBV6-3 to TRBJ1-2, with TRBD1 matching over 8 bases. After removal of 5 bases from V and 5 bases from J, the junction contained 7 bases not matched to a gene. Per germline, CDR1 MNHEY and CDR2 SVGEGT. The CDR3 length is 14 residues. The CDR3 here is CASSLDRGAYGYTF. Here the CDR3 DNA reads TGTGCCAGCAGTCTCGACAGGGGCGCGTATGGCTACACCTTC.

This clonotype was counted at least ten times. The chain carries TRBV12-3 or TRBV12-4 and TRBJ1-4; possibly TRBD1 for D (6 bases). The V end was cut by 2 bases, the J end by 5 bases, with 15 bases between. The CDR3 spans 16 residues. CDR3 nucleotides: TGTGCCAGCAGTTTAACGGGGGGCGAGAGAAATGAAAAACTGTTTTTT. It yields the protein CASSLTGGERNEKLFF.

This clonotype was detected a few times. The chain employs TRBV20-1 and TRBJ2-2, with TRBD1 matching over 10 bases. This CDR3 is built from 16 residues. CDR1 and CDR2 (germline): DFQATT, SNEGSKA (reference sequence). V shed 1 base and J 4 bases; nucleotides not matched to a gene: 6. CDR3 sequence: CSARGGQGFGTGELFF. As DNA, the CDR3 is TGCAGTGCTAGAGGGGGACAGGGGTTTGGCACCGGGGAGCTGTTTTTT.